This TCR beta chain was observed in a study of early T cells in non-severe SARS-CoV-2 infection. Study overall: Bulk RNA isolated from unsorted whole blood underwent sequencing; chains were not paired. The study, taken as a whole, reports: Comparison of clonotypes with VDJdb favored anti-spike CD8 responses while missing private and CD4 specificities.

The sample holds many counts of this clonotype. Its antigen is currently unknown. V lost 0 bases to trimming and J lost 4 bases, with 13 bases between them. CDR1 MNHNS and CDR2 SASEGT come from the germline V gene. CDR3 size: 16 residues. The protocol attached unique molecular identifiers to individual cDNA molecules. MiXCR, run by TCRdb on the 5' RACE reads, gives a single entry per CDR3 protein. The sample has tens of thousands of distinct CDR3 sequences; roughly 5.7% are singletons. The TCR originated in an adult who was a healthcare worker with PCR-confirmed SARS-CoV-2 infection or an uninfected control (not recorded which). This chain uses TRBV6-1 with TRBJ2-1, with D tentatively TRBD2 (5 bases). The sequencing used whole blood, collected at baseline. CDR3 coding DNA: TGTGCCAGCAGTGAAGCCAGCGGATCCCCTTACAATGAGCAGTTCTTC. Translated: CASSEASGSPYNEQFF.